This TCR beta chain was documented in a study of response to subunit inactivated influenza vaccine. Whole-study results and caveats: The authors put forward the suggestion that each seasonal influenza vaccination may bring in only a limited number of new T cells.

Remarks on this clonotype: Its target is not known.

Trimming shortened V by 3 bases and J by 0 bases, and 15 bases separated the two germline ends. The length of the CDR3 is 16 residues. Using its own MiXCR run on the RT-PCR reads, TCRdb lists one record per CDR3 protein. The data show about 500,000 distinct CDR3 sequences, less than 7.5% seen once. V and J are TRBV12-3 or TRBV12-4 and TRBJ2-7; D is uncertain. The sequences come from PBMCs from blood, collected roughly 24 months after vaccination. The source of this sequence is a man aged 50-75 years who received an inactivated influenza vaccine. The DNA for the CDR3 is TGTGCCAGCAGTTTGTGGCTTCCTCAGACCTCCTACGAGCAGTACTTC. Translated: CASSLWLPQTSYEQYF.